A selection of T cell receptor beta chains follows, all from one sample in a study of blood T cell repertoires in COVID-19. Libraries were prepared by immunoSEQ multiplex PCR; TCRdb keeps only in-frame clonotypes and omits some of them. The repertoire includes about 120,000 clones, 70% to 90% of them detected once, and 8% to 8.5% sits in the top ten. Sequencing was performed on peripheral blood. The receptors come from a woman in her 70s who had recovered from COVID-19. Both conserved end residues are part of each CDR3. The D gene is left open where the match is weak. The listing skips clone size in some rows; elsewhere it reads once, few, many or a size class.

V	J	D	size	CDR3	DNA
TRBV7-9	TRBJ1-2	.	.	CASSLGQGRGGYTF	TGTGCCAGCAGCTTAGGCCAGGGAAGGGGAGGCTACACCTTC
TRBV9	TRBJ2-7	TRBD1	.	CASSADPGTGYLEQYF	TGTGCCAGCAGCGCCGACCCCGGGACAGGTTATTTAGAGCAGTACTTC
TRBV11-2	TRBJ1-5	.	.	CASSLSLGQPQHF	TGTGCCAGCAGCTTATCCTTGGGCCAGCCCCAGCATTTT
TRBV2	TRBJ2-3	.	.	CASSRNGARTDTQYF	TGTGCCAGCTCCCGGAATGGGGCTAGGACAGATACGCAGTATTTT
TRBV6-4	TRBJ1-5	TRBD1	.	CASSTGTGGVEGQPQHF	TGTGCCAGCAGTACCGGGACAGGGGGCGTGGAAGGTCAGCCCCAGCATTTT
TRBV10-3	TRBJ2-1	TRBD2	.	CAIQSTSKGEQFF	TGTGCCATCCAATCGACTAGCAAGGGTGAGCAGTTCTTC
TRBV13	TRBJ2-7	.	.	CASSSPRDFSYEQYF	TGTGCCAGCAGCTCACCCCGGGACTTCTCCTACGAGCAGTACTTC
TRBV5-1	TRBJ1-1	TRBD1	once	CASSRTGAGNTEAFF	TGCGCCAGCAGCAGGACAGGGGCAGGGAACACTGAAGCTTTCTTT
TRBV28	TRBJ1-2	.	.	CASSHNSGRTYGYTF	TGTGCCAGCAGTCACAACAGCGGAAGGACCTATGGCTACACCTTC
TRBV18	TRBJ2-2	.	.	CASSPRSKGTGELFF	TGTGCCAGCTCACCACGGTCCAAGGGGACCGGGGAGCTGTTTTTT
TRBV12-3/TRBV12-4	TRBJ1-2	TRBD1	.	CASSGDRGNGYTF	TGTGCCAGCAGTGGGGACAGGGGCAATGGCTACACCTTC
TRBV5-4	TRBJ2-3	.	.	CASSLETGRTDTQYF	TGTGCCAGCAGCTTGGAAACAGGGCGCACAGATACGCAGTATTTT
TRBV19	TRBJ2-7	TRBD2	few	CASSPGLAHTYEQYF	TGTGCCAGTAGTCCGGGACTAGCGCATACCTACGAGCAGTACTTC
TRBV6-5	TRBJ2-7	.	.	CASSYSRAGTYEQYF	TGTGCCAGCAGTTACTCTCGGGCGGGAACCTACGAGCAGTACTTC
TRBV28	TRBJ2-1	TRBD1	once	CASSFRQGRGYNEQFF	TGTGCCAGCAGTTTTCGACAGGGTCGAGGCTACAATGAGCAGTTCTTC
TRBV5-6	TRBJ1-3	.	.	CASSQRQVLSGNTIYF	TGTGCCAGCAGCCAACGACAGGTCCTCTCTGGAAACACCATATATTTT
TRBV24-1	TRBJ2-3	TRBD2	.	CATSDLRTSGSTDTQYF	TGTGCCACCAGTGACCTGAGGACTAGCGGCAGCACAGATACGCAGTATTTT
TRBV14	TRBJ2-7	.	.	CASSQVDRYEQYF	TGTGCCAGCAGCCAAGTGGACAGATACGAGCAGTACTTC
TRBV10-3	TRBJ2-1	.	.	CAISDPQGRGDEQFF	TGTGCCATCAGTGACCCGCAGGGCAGGGGTGATGAGCAGTTCTTC
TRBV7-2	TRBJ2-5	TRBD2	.	CASSLSLAGATQYF	TGTGCCAGCAGCTTATCCCTAGCGGGAGCGACCCAGTACTTC
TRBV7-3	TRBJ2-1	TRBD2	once	CASSSLSTSGNYNEQFF	TGTGCCAGCAGCTCCTTATCGACTAGCGGAAATTACAATGAGCAGTTCTTC
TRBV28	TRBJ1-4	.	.	CASSLPLGATNEKLFF	TGTGCCAGCAGTTTACCTCTCGGGGCAACTAATGAAAAACTGTTTTTT
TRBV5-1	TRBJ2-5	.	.	CASSLAGAGETQYF	TGCGCCAGCAGCTTGGCAGGGGCCGGGGAGACCCAGTACTTC
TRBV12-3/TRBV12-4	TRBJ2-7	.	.	CASRGRGDNEQYF	TGTGCCAGCAGAGGGAGGGGGGACAACGAGCAGTACTTC
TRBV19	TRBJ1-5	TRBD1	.	CASSMLGQSSNQPQHF	TGTGCCAGTAGTATGCTGGGACAGTCTTCCAATCAGCCCCAGCATTTT
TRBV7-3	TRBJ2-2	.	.	CASSLNPITGELFF	TGTGCCAGCAGCCTCAACCCTATCACCGGGGAGCTGTTTTTT
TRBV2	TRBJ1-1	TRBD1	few	CASSGQGALGRNTEAFF	TGTGCCAGCAGTGGGCAGGGGGCGCTGGGACGGAACACTGAAGCTTTCTTT
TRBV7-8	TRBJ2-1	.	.	CASSLTGPGGEQFF	TGTGCCAGCAGCTTAACAGGACCGGGGGGCGAGCAGTTCTTC
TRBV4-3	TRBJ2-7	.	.	CASSPTPWASYEQYF	TGCGCCAGCAGCCCAACCCCTTGGGCCTCCTACGAGCAGTACTTC
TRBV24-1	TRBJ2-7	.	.	CATSDPGRGTYEQYF	TGTGCCACCAGTGATCCGGGCAGGGGTACCTACGAGCAGTACTTC
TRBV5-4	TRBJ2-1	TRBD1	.	CASSPDREDEQFF	TGTGCCAGCAGCCCGGACAGGGAGGATGAGCAGTTCTTC
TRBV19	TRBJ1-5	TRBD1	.	CASHRGGKEQPQHF	TGTGCCAGTCACAGGGGAGGAAAAGAACAGCCCCAGCATTTT
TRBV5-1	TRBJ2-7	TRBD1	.	CASSSPGTGEYEQYF	TGCGCCAGCAGCTCCCCCGGGACAGGGGAGTACGAGCAGTACTTC
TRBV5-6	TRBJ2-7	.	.	CASSLDAGGTDLYF	TGTGCCAGCAGCTTGGACGCGGGCGGGACAGATCTGTACTTC
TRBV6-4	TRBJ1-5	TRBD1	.	CASIRRDRVCQDNQPQHF	TGTGCCAGCATCCGTAGGGACAGGGTATGCCAAGACAATCAGCCCCAGCATTTT
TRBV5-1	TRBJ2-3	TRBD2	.	CASSLGLAGDFDTQYF	TGCGCCAGCAGCCTTGGACTAGCGGGCGATTTTGATACGCAGTATTTT
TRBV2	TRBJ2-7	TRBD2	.	CASSPGLAGREQYF	TGTGCCAGCAGCCCAGGACTAGCGGGACGGGAGCAGTACTTC
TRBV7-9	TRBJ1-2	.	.	CASSLQGNYGYTF	TGTGCCAGCAGCTTACAGGGTAACTATGGCTACACCTTC
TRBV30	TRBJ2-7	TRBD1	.	CAWSPRQGARRYEQYF	TGTGCCTGGAGTCCCCGCCAGGGGGCGCGTCGGTACGAGCAGTACTTC
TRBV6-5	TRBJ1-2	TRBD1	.	CASSYSPPGQYGYTF	TGTGCCAGCAGTTACTCGCCGCCGGGACAGTATGGCTACACCTTC
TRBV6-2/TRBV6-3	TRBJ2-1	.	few	CASSYLGRKEEFF	TGTGCCAGCAGTTACCTTGGCCGAAAAGAGGAGTTCTTC
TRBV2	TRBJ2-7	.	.	CASSESSRGPYEQYF	TGTGCCAGCAGTGAAAGCAGTCGAGGCCCCTACGAGCAGTACTTC
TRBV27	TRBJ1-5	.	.	CASSLRYGAQPQHF	TGTGCCAGCAGTTTAAGATACGGTGCTCAGCCCCAGCATTTT
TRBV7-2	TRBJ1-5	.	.	CASRRRQDGSNQPQHF	TGTGCCAGCAGACGACGACAGGACGGTAGCAATCAGCCCCAGCATTTT
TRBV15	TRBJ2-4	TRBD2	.	CATSRELASVLAGGPLAKNIQYF	TGTGCCACCAGCAGAGAACTCGCGTCCGTTTTAGCGGGAGGGCCTCTGGCCAAAAACATTCAGTACTTC
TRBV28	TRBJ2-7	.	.	CASSKGLSYEQYF	TGTGCCAGCAGTAAGGGGCTCTCCTACGAGCAGTACTTC
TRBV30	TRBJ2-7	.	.	CAWSVSSGYEQYF	TGTGCCTGGAGTGTATCCTCGGGTTACGAGCAGTACTTC
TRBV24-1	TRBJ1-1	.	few	CPRQSRGKNTEAFF	TGTCCTCGTCAGTCTCGGGGGAAGAACACTGAAGCTTTCTTT
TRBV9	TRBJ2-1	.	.	CASSVAGANEQFF	TGTGCCAGCAGCGTTGCAGGGGCCAATGAGCAGTTCTTC
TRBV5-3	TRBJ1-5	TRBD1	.	CARSVGGTDNQPQHF	TGTGCCAGAAGCGTGGGCGGGACAGACAATCAGCCCCAGCATTTT
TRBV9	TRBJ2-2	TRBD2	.	CASSVGLAEGGELFF	TGTGCCAGCAGCGTAGGCCTAGCGGAGGGCGGGGAGCTGTTTTTT
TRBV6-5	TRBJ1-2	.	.	CASTFSYGYTF	TGTGCCAGCACCTTCAGCTATGGCTACACCTTC
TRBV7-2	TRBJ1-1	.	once	CASSLNSGQPEAFF	TGTGCCAGCAGCTTAAACTCAGGACAGCCCGAAGCTTTCTTT
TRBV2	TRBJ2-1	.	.	CASSASRGSYNEQFF	TGTGCCAGCAGTGCGAGCCGCGGCTCCTACAATGAGCAGTTCTTC
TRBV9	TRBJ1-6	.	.	CASSGRSGIGNSPLHF	TGTGCCAGCAGCGGTAGGTCGGGAATAGGAAATTCACCCCTCCACTTT
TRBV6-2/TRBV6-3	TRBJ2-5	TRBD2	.	CASSYGPGGRETQYF	TGTGCCAGCAGTTACGGCCCGGGGGGGCGGGAGACCCAGTACTTC
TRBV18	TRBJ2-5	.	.	CASSRSAPPQETQYF	TGTGCCAGCTCACGATCAGCTCCTCCACAGGAGACCCAGTACTTC